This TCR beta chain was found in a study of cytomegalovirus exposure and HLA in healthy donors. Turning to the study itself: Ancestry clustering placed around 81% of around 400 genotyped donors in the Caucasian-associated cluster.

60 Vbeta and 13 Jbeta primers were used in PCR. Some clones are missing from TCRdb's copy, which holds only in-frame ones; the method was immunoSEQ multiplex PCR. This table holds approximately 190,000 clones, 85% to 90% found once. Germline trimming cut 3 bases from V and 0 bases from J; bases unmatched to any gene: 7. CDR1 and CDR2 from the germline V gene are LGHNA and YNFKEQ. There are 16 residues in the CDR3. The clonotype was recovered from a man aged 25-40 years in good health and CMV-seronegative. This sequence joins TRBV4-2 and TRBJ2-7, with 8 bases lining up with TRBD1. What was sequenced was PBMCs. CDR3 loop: CASSHGQGVSSYEQYF. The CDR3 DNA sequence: TGTGCCAGCAGCCATGGACAGGGAGTCAGCTCCTACGAGCAGTACTTC.